A single sample is the source of the 32 T cell receptor beta chains below, sequenced in a study of T cell changes during pregnancy in multiple sclerosis. Using immunoSEQ multiplex PCR, the repertoire was profiled, and TCRdb retains in-frame clones only, with some absent. The table records about 100,000 clones, around 92% of them present only once. The specimen was peripheral blood, collected after pregnancy. Receptor source: a female donor with multiple sclerosis, enrolled in a pregnancy study.

This chain links TRBV6-5 with TRBJ1-5; D is perhaps TRBD1 (6 bases). Trimming removed 6 bases from V and 8 bases from J, with 17 bases in between. From germline, CDR1 is MNHEY and CDR2 SVGAGI. The CDR3 contains 14 residues. The CDR3 loop reads CASRITGGVEPQHF. CDR3 sequence (DNA): TGTGCCAGCAGAATAACGGGGGGCGTTGAGCCCCAGCATTTT.

J is TRBJ2-7 and V is TRBV7-9, with 8 bases identical to TRBD1. The ends lost 5 bases at V and 7 bases at J; junction bases unmatched: 13. The CDR3 length is 15 residues. The germline gives CDR1 SEHNR, CDR2 FQNEAQ (reference sequence). The CDR3 DNA follows: TGTGCCAGCAGCCCACTCGGGACAGGCTATGAGGAGCAGTACTTC. This encodes CASSPLGTGYEEQYF.

The chain links TRBV28 to TRBJ1-2, with 7 bases lining up with TRBD1. Germline CDR1 is MDHEN and CDR2 is SYDVKM. The CDR3 consists of 12 residues. Trimming removed 5 bases from V and 8 bases from J; junction bases left unmatched: 5. The CDR3 reads CASSPTGRGYTF. In nucleotides, the CDR3 is TGTGCCAGCAGTCCGACAGGGCGCGGCTACACCTTC.

The chain recombines TRBV15 with TRBJ1-1, with 8 bases aligning to TRBD1. This CDR3 comprises 17 residues. The V gene end was trimmed by 3 bases and the J gene end by 0 bases; junction bases not matched to a gene: 9. CDR1 is LNHNV, CDR2 YYDKDF, per germline (reference sequence). CDR3 sequence (DNA): TGTGCCACCAGCAGGGCCAGGGGGCAGGTTATGAACACTGAAGCTTTCTTT. Translation: CATSRARGQVMNTEAFF.

The gene calls are TRBV25-1 and TRBJ2-7; D gene ambiguous. CDR3 length: 13 residues. Trimming left V 11 bases short and J 0 bases short, with 14 bases between. Germline values: CDR1 MGHDK, CDR2 SYGVNS. CDR3 nucleotides: TGTGCCGCCTGCCCGTTCGGCTCCTACGAGCAGTACTTC. Translation: CAACPFGSYEQYF.

J is TRBJ2-2 and V is TRBV19; 11 bases are shared with TRBD2. Germline lookup yields CDR1 LNHDA and CDR2 SQIVND (reference sequence). The CDR3 covers 15 residues. V trimming: 5 bases; J trimming: 7 bases; junction bases outside the gene matches: 6. DNA of the CDR3: TGTGCCAGTAGTGTTCTAGCGGGGGGATACGGGGAGCTGTTTTTT. Protein sequence: CASSVLAGGYGELFF.

This chain links TRBV5-4 with TRBJ2-1; TRBD1 matches 10 bases. Per germline, CDR1 SGHNT and CDR2 YYREEE (reference sequence). The CDR3 totals 19 residues. V lost 3 bases and J lost 0; bases outside the gene matches: 12. The CDR3 DNA is TGTGCCAGCAGCTCGAGTCCCGGGACAGGGGAGGGCTCCTACAATGAGCAGTTCTTC. It encodes CASSSSPGTGEGSYNEQFF.

This chain uses TRBV4-2 with TRBJ1-5; 11 positions match TRBD1. Germline V lookup: CDR1 LGHNA, CDR2 YNFKEQ. The V gene end was trimmed by 2 bases and the J gene end by 9 bases; junction bases not matched to a gene: 15. This CDR3 is 18 amino acids long. CDR3 nucleotide sequence: TGTGCCAGCAGCCAACCTAAAGGGACAGGGGGAATCGTTGGGCCCCAGCATTTT. Encoded protein: CASSQPKGTGGIVGPQHF.

The V call is TRBV7-2, the J call TRBJ1-2; the D gene is possibly TRBD1 (5 bases). The CDR3 consists of 17 residues. Per germline, CDR1 SGHTA and CDR2 FQGNSA. V lost 3 bases and J lost 0, with 17 bases in between. The CDR3 loop is CASSFVAGIGTNYGYTF. The CDR3 bases are TGTGCCAGCAGCTTCGTTGCAGGGATTGGGACTAACTATGGCTACACCTTC. Full variable domain (remainder filled in from reference TRBV7-2 and TRBJ1-2): GAGVSQSPSNKVTEKGKDVELRCDPISGHTALYWYRQSLGQGLEFLIYFQGNSAPDKSGLPSDRFSAERTGGSVSTLTIQRTQQEDSAVYLCASSFVAGIGTNYGYTFGSGTRLTVV.

The chain employs TRBV9 and TRBJ2-2; the match to TRBD1 covers 11 bases. V lost 3 bases, J lost 4 bases, and 2 bases stayed unmatched. The CDR3 runs 15 residues. Per germline, CDR1 SGDLS and CDR2 YYNGEE. Here the CDR3 reads CASSAGTGGTGELFF. CDR3 bases: TGTGCCAGCAGCGCGGGGACAGGGGGCACCGGGGAGCTGTTTTTT.

This sequence joins TRBV9 and TRBJ2-2, with D uncertain. The germline V and J ends were trimmed by 3 bases and 4 bases, with 7 bases remaining between them. The CDR3 contains 13 residues. Germline V gives CDR1 SGDLS, CDR2 YYNGEE. CDR3 in amino acids: CASSGFGTGELFF. The CDR3, as DNA: TGTGCCAGCAGCGGATTCGGCACCGGGGAGCTGTTTTTT.

The gene calls are TRBV10-1 and TRBJ2-7, with 10 nucleotides matching TRBD1. V lost 7 bases and J lost 4; bases outside the gene matches: 7. This CDR3 spans 14 amino acids. Germline CDR1 is WNHNN and CDR2 is SYGVQD (reference sequence). This CDR3 reads CASIDRGPGYEQYF. The CDR3 DNA reads as TGCGCCAGCATTGACAGGGGGCCGGGTTACGAGCAGTACTTC.

The V gene is TRBV28, the J gene TRBJ1-6, with D tentatively TRBD1 (6 bases). Trimming stripped 6 bases from V and 4 bases from J, with 13 bases between. The CDR3 is made up of 15 amino acids. The germline CDR1 and CDR2 sequences are MDHEN and SYDVKM. The CDR3 bases are TGTGCCAGCAGCCCCGGGACAAATTATAATTCACCCCTCCACTTT. Translating gives CASSPGTNYNSPLHF. Using reference TRBV28 and TRBJ1-6 for the parts outside the CDR3, the full variable domain is DVKVTQSSRYLVKRTGEKVFLECVQDMDHENMFWYRQDPGLGLRLIYFSYDVKMKEKGDIPEGYSVSREKKERFSLILESASTNQTSMYLCASSPGTNYNSPLHFGNGTRLTVT.

CDR3 loop: CAIRGQGANTGELFF. CDR3 DNA sequence: TGTGCCATCAGGGGACAGGGTGCGAACACCGGGGAGCTGTTTTTT. The rearrangement links TRBV10-3 to TRBJ2-2, with TRBD1 matching over 9 bases. The CDR3 totals 15 residues. The junction had 2 bases not matched to a gene; V was cut back by 6 bases and J by 0 bases. Germline CDR1 reads ENHRY; CDR2 reads SYGVKD.

V and J are TRBV19 and TRBJ1-2; a weak D match, TRBD1 (5 bases). The V end was cut by 3 bases, the J end by 3 bases, with 8 bases between. The CDR3 is made up of 13 amino acids. Germline V lookup: CDR1 LNHDA, CDR2 SQIVND (reference sequence). CDR3 residues: CASSITQDYGYTF. DNA for the CDR3: TGTGCCAGTAGTATTACACAGGACTATGGCTACACCTTC. Combining the CDR3 with reference TRBV19 and TRBJ1-2 gives the whole variable domain DGGITQSPKYLFRKEGQNVTLSCEQNLNHDAMYWYRQDPGQGLRLIYYSQIVNDFQKGDIAEGYSVSREKKESFPLTVTSAQKNPTAFYLCASSITQDYGYTFGSGTRLTVV.

The chain carries TRBV29-1 and TRBJ2-3; 12 nucleotides align to TRBD2. Germline trimming cut 6 bases from V and 6 bases from J; bases unmatched to any gene: 19. CDR3 size: 18 residues. Germline lookup yields CDR1 SQVTM and CDR2 ANQGSEA. The CDR3 sequence is CSVVQTSGRKVRGDTQYF. The CDR3 DNA is TGCAGCGTCGTCCAGACTAGCGGGAGAAAAGTGCGTGGGGATACGCAGTATTTT.

This sequence joins TRBV19 and TRBJ1-4, with TRBD1 as a possible D gene (6 bases). Trimming removed 5 bases at V and 0 bases at J, with 19 bases between. Germline V gene data show CDR1 as LNHDA and CDR2 as SQIVND (reference sequence). The CDR3 length is 18 residues. Written as DNA, the CDR3 is TGTGCCAGTAGTGCCCAAACACTGAGGGGGTCAACTAATGAAAAACTGTTTTTT. Its translation is CASSAQTLRGSTNEKLFF.

This chain uses TRBV9 with TRBJ2-2; TRBD2 matches 9 bases. The ends lost 4 bases at V and 6 bases at J; junction bases unmatched: 13. CDR3 length: 17 amino acids. Germline V lookup: CDR1 SGDLS, CDR2 YYNGEE. CDR3 in DNA: TGTGCCAGCAGCTACGTAGAAGGCGGGAGGGCCGCCGGGGAGCTGTTTTTT. It is translated as CASSYVEGGRAAGELFF.

In this sample, this clone turned up once. The chain carries TRBV6-5 and TRBJ1-1; D remains unclear. CDR1 is MNHEY, CDR2 SVGAGI, per germline. This CDR3 comprises 15 residues. V shed 5 bases and J shed 1 base, with 14 bases lying between them. In DNA, the CDR3 is TGTGCCAGCAGTCCCCCCTCCACAGCGAACACTGAAGCTTTCTTT. Protein: CASSPPSTANTEAFF.

This clone was observed once. This chain joins TRBV4-1 and TRBJ2-7; D is possibly TRBD2 (6 bases). Germline CDR1 is MGHRA and CDR2 is YSYEKL. The CDR3 sequence is 15 residues long. Trimming stripped 0 bases from V and 7 bases from J, with 16 bases between. The chain's CDR3 is CASSQDPWEVREQYF. The CDR3 DNA is TGCGCCAGCAGCCAAGATCCGTGGGAGGTAAGGGAGCAGTACTTC.

The chain employs TRBV5-1 and TRBJ2-4, with D possibly matching TRBD2 (6 bases). Germline V CDR1 and CDR2: SGHRS, YFSETQ. V was cut by 1 base and J by 9 bases, with 26 bases left in between. The CDR3 has 18 residues. The CDR3 sequence: CASSLRASGSGRNVIQYF. In nucleotides, the CDR3 is TGCGCCAGCAGCTTGAGAGCGAGCGGGTCGGGACGAAACGTCATTCAGTACTTC. The full variable domain, with the rest looked up from reference TRBV5-1 and TRBJ2-4, is KAGVTQTPRYLIKTRGQQVTLSCSPISGHRSVSWYQQTPGQGLQFLFEYFSETQRNKGNFPGRFSGRQFSNSRSEMNVSTLELGDSALYLCASSLRASGSGRNVIQYFGAGTRLSVL.

The rearrangement uses TRBV15 and TRBJ1-5, with 7 bases matching TRBD1. CDR3 length: 15 amino acids. Germline V CDR1 and CDR2: LNHNV, YYDKDF (reference sequence). V was clipped by 0 bases and J by 6 bases; unmatched bases: 5. The CDR3 coding sequence is TGTGCCACCAGCAGAGATTACAGGGGCGCTCAGCCCCAGCATTTT. This encodes CATSRDYRGAQPQHF.

The V gene is TRBV28, the J gene TRBJ1-5; the D is unclear. The CDR3 length is 13 residues. Germline values: CDR1 MDHEN, CDR2 SYDVKM. V shed 3 bases and J shed 7 bases, with 10 bases lying between them. The CDR3 here is CASSFGVGQPQHF. CDR3 DNA: TGTGCCAGCAGTTTCGGGGTAGGGCAGCCCCAGCATTTT.

The chain has TRBV6-4 and TRBJ2-3; D might be TRBD1 (5 bases). Germline CDR1 MRHNA, CDR2 SNTAGT. The CDR3 extends over 15 amino acids. V was pared by 0 bases and J by 4 bases, with 11 bases between. The CDR3 spells CASSDSKGQADTQYF. Written as DNA, the CDR3 is TGTGCCAGCAGTGACTCGAAGGGGCAGGCAGATACGCAGTATTTT.

The rearrangement links TRBV9 to TRBJ1-3, with TRBD1 matching over 7 bases. The length of the CDR3 is 16 residues. Unmatched junction bases numbered 7, after V lost 4 bases and J lost 0 bases. In germline, CDR1 is SGDLS, CDR2 YYNGEE. The DNA for the CDR3 is TGTGCCAGCAGCCATCAACAGGGGACCTCTGGAAACACCATATATTTT. It codes for CASSHQQGTSGNTIYF.

The chain employs TRBV19 and TRBJ1-1; maybe TRBD1 (6 bases). The CDR3 covers 13 residues. CDR1 and CDR2 (germline): LNHDA, SQIVND (reference sequence). V dropped 7 bases and J dropped 4 bases, with 13 bases sitting between them. The CDR3 DNA sequence: TGTGCCAGTATCCCTGGACAGCGCACTGAAGCTTTCTTT. Translation: CASIPGQRTEAFF.

The chain employs TRBV5-6 and TRBJ2-3; 9 bases fit TRBD2. V shed 0 bases, J shed 6 bases, and the junction held 11 bases outside the gene matches. The CDR3 has 17 amino acids. Germline lookup yields CDR1 SGHDT and CDR2 YYEEEE. The CDR3 protein is CASSLETVAGVLDTQYF. For the CDR3, the DNA is TGTGCCAGCAGCTTGGAAACTGTAGCGGGAGTGTTGGATACGCAGTATTTT.

The gene calls are TRBV11-3 and TRBJ2-1; D is perhaps TRBD2 (7 bases). Germline CDR1 is SGHNT and CDR2 is YENEEA. V shed 3 bases and J shed 7 bases, with 16 bases lying between them. The CDR3 length is 15 residues. The CDR3 is CASSFDGGLGNEQFF. CDR3 nucleotides: TGTGCCAGCAGCTTTGACGGGGGGCTGGGAAATGAGCAGTTCTTC. Variable domain in full (rest from reference TRBV11-3 and TRBJ2-1): EAGVVQSPRYKIIEKKQPVAFWCNPISGHNTLYWYLQNLGQGPELLIRYENEEAVDDSQLPKDRFSAERLKGVDSTLKIQPAELGDSAVYLCASSFDGGLGNEQFFGPGTRLTVL.

The gene calls are TRBV7-2 and TRBJ2-2; no firm D call. Germline V lookup: CDR1 SGHTA, CDR2 FQGNSA. The CDR3 loop spans 16 amino acids. The V and J ends lost 1 base and 7 bases respectively, with 16 bases between them. The DNA of the CDR3 is TGTGCCAGCAGCTTAGGCCGTACGCCGAACGGCGGGGAGCTGTTTTTT. Amino acids: CASSLGRTPNGGELFF.

V and J are TRBV28 and TRBJ1-6; possible D gene TRBD1, 5 bases. V was shortened by 6 bases and J by 0 bases, with 9 bases between the two germline ends. The CDR3 runs 15 residues. CDR1 is MDHEN, CDR2 SYDVKM, per germline. CDR3 sequence (DNA): TGTGCCAGCAGAACCGGGGGCTCCTATAATTCACCCCTCCACTTT. Translation gives CASRTGGSYNSPLHF.

J is TRBJ2-1 and V is TRBV4-2; TRBD2 matches 11 bases. V trimming: 0 bases; J trimming: 0 bases; junction bases outside the gene matches: 4. This CDR3 spans 18 amino acids. In germline, CDR1 is LGHNA, CDR2 YNFKEQ. The CDR3 bases are TGTGCCAGCAGCCAAGATCGACTAGCGGGGAGCTCCTACAATGAGCAGTTCTTC. This translates into CASSQDRLAGSSYNEQFF.

This chain uses TRBV6-5 with TRBJ2-3, with 9 bases matching TRBD2. The CDR3 sequence is 14 residues long. Unmatched junction bases numbered 1, after V lost 2 bases and J lost 4 bases. Germline values: CDR1 MNHEY, CDR2 SVGAGI. CDR3 DNA: TGTGCCAGCAGTTACCGCGGGGGGGCAGATACGCAGTATTTT. It specifies CASSYRGGADTQYF.